The source of this T cell receptor beta chain is a study of graft-versus-host responses after intestinal transplantation. Turning to the study itself: Transplants were multivisceral, liver-intestinal, or isolated intestinal.

Sequencing used immunoSEQ multiplex PCR; TCRdb keeps in-frame clones, though not all of them. The sample holds tens of thousands of clones; around 90% are singletons and the top ten take around 2.7%. Note on this clone: Its antigen is currently unknown.

This clonotype was obtained from a human donor who received an intestinal transplant. The input for sequencing was unstimulated CD8+ T cells sorted from spleen or lymph node cells, taken before intestinal transplant.

CDR3 coding DNA: TGTGCCACCAGCATTAGCGCAGGGGGCTATGGCTACACCTTC. Translation gives CATSISAGGYGYTF. This chain joins TRBV15 and TRBJ1-2, with TRBD1 matching 7 bases. Germline assignment: CDR1 LNHNV and CDR2 YYDKDF (reference sequence). Trimming took 4 bases from V and 4 from J; bases not matched to a gene: 6. The CDR3 has 14 amino acids. Full variable domain (rest looked up from reference TRBV15 and TRBJ1-2): DAMVIQNPRYQVTQFGKPVTLSCSQTLNHNVMYWYQQKSSQAPKLLFHYYDKDFNNEADTPDNFQSRRPNTSFCFLDIRSPGLGDTAMYLCATSISAGGYGYTFGSGTRLTVV.